This T cell receptor beta chain came from a study of blood T cell repertoires in COVID-19. Looking at the study overall: Sample material is recorded as cDNA or gDNA derived from T cells, B-cell-depleted T cells, or PBMCs.

Methods used by the authors: By means of reference gene primer amplification, nucleated cell counts were estimated. TCRdb's table, derived via immunoSEQ multiplex PCR, lists solely in-frame clones and lacks some. V, J and clone size reflect that table, while D and trimming were determined from the DNA. The repertoire consists of fewer than 200,000 clones, with roughly 80% occurring once and the leading ten covering around 10%. Trimming cost V 6 bases and J 8 bases, with 20 bases left between them. The CDR3 covers 14 residues. CDR1 is SGDLS and CDR2 is YYNGEE in the germline V gene. This clone was picked up one time.

The receptor was derived from a woman aged 80 or older with COVID-19, enrolled during active disease. Sequencing was performed on peripheral blood. The rearrangement joins TRBV9 to TRBJ1-2, with a possible D match to TRBD1 (6 bases). For the CDR3, the DNA is TGTGCCAGCAAGGGGGAGGGGAGGAACTCCGGCTACACCTTC. Protein product: CASKGEGRNSGYTF.